The rows below give T cell receptor beta chains drawn from one sample of a study of blood T cell repertoires in COVID-19. Repertoires were generated with immunoSEQ multiplex PCR, while TCRdb's copy carries only in-frame clones and drops some. The sample records 100,000 to 150,000 clones, around 80% being singletons. The sequenced sample was peripheral blood. The receptor set was obtained from a man in his sixties with active or convalescent COVID-19. Each CDR3 is given with its conserved first and last residue. The D gene is left open where the match is weak. Clone size is stated in some rows and not others, as once, few, many or a class when expanded.

D gene,clone size,J gene,CDR3 length,V gene,CDR3 protein,CDR3 DNA
NA,few,TRBJ1-1,12,TRBV28,CASSFTGFEAFF,TGTGCCAGCAGTTTCACCGGGTTTGAAGCTTTCTTT
NA,NA,TRBJ1-4,14,TRBV7-9,CASSLIVANEKLFF,TGTGCCAGCAGCCTGATAGTGGCTAATGAAAAACTGTTTTTT
NA,NA,TRBJ1-2,13,TRBV24-1,CATSDPPGVSYTF,TGTGCCACCAGTGATCCCCCGGGGGTATCCTACACCTTC
TRBD1,NA,TRBJ2-5,16,TRBV24-1,CATSETGQGRGETQYF,TGTGCCACCAGTGAGACGGGACAGGGGAGGGGAGAGACCCAGTACTTC
TRBD2,NA,TRBJ2-7,16,TRBV18,CASSPPLAGGSYEQYF,TGTGCCAGCTCACCACCTCTAGCGGGAGGTTCCTACGAGCAGTACTTC
NA,NA,TRBJ2-7,14,TRBV5-6,CASSFRAGKHEQYF,TGTGCCAGCAGCTTCCGTGCAGGGAAGCACGAGCAGTACTTC
NA,NA,TRBJ1-1,15,TRBV25-1,CASSRRELMNTEAFF,TGTGCCAGCAGCAGACGGGAACTAATGAACACTGAAGCTTTCTTT
TRBD1,NA,TRBJ2-4,17,TRBV2,CASSNHRQGWTKNIQYF,TGTGCCAGCAGTAATCATCGACAGGGTTGGACCAAAAACATTCAGTACTTC
TRBD1,NA,TRBJ2-4,17,TRBV6-4,CASLPKAHRGLKNIQYF,TGTGCCAGTCTCCCAAAAGCGCACAGGGGGCTTAAAAACATTCAGTACTTC
NA,NA,TRBJ1-1,14,TRBV19,CASSLRGPGTEAFF,TGTGCCAGTAGTTTGCGGGGGCCGGGCACTGAAGCTTTCTTT
NA,NA,TRBJ2-7,12,TRBV5-3,CARSYIKYEQYF,TGTGCCAGAAGCTACATCAAGTACGAGCAGTACTTC
NA,NA,TRBJ1-3,16,TRBV5-1,CASSFVGLQGGNTIYF,TGCGCCAGCAGCTTTGTCGGGCTACAGGGAGGAAACACCATATATTTT
TRBD1,NA,TRBJ2-7,12,TRBV28,CASSRGQNEQYF,TGTGCCAGCAGTAGGGGACAGAACGAGCAGTACTTC
TRBD1,once,TRBJ2-5,16,TRBV14,CASSPYRGQRQETQYF,TGTGCCAGCAGCCCTTACAGGGGGCAAAGGCAAGAGACCCAGTACTTC
NA,NA,TRBJ1-2,14,TRBV6-5,CASGREGGRYGYTF,TGTGCCAGCGGGCGGGAAGGTGGCCGGTATGGCTACACCTTC
TRBD2,NA,TRBJ2-3,17,TRBV5-6,CASSSWGLAGVPDTQYF,TGTGCCAGCAGCTCCTGGGGTCTAGCGGGAGTCCCAGATACGCAGTATTTT
NA,NA,TRBJ2-7,11,TRBV2,CASSEDYEQYF,TGTGCCAGCAGCGAGGATTACGAGCAGTACTTC
NA,NA,TRBJ1-6,13,TRBV6-1,CASSESPNSPLHF,TGTGCCAGCAGTGAATCTCCTAATTCACCCCTCCACTTT
NA,NA,TRBJ2-5,13,TRBV20-1,CSASGEWQETQYF,TGCAGTGCTAGTGGAGAGTGGCAAGAGACCCAGTACTTC
TRBD1,NA,TRBJ1-2,14,TRBV20-1,CSASEDRVGYGYTF,TGCAGTGCTAGTGAGGACAGGGTTGGCTATGGCTACACCTTC
NA,NA,TRBJ2-2,15,TRBV7-3,CASSFGLRGTGELFF,TGTGCCAGCAGCTTCGGACTCCGGGGCACCGGGGAGCTGTTTTTT
TRBD1,NA,TRBJ2-7,12,TRBV29-1,CSVEKTGDEQYF,TGCAGCGTAGAGAAAACAGGGGACGAGCAGTACTTC
NA,NA,TRBJ2-4,13,TRBV2,CASSTGNKNIQYF,TGTGCCAGCAGTACGGGAAACAAAAACATTCAGTACTTC
NA,NA,TRBJ2-7,14,TRBV21-1,CASTLGQGVYEQYF,TGTGCCAGCACCCTGGGACAGGGGGTTTACGAGCAGTACTTC
TRBD1,NA,TRBJ2-1,15,TRBV2,CASSEEGQGAHEQFF,TGTGCCAGCAGTGAAGAAGGACAGGGGGCACATGAGCAGTTCTTC
TRBD2,NA,TRBJ2-1,15,TRBV11-3,CASSLGLAGGNEQFF,TGTGCCAGCAGCTTAGGACTAGCGGGGGGCAATGAGCAGTTCTTC
NA,NA,TRBJ2-3,17,TRBV18,CASSPPIGTPTENTQYF,TGTGCCAGCTCACCACCAATCGGGACACCCACGGAGAATACGCAGTATTTT
NA,NA,TRBJ2-1,15,TRBV7-9,CASSPRLASDNEQFF,TGTGCCAGCAGTCCTCGACTGGCTTCAGACAATGAGCAGTTCTTC
NA,NA,TRBJ2-3,13,TRBV5-1,CASSYTPPDTQYF,TGCGCCAGCAGCTACACCCCCCCAGATACGCAGTATTTT
TRBD2,NA,TRBJ2-1,12,TRBV29-1,CSVEKAGVMLVF,TGCAGCGTTGAAAAAGCGGGAGTTATGTTGGTCTTC
TRBD2,few,TRBJ2-3,17,TRBV3-1/TRBV3-2,CASSRRGAGGSPDTQYF,TGTGCCAGCAGCCGAAGAGGAGCGGGAGGGAGCCCAGATACGCAGTATTTT
NA,NA,TRBJ2-1,17,TRBV4-1,CASSHERVGSSYNEQFF,TGCGCCAGCAGCCACGAGCGGGTGGGAAGCTCCTACAATGAGCAGTTCTTC
NA,NA,TRBJ1-5,14,TRBV2,CASSEQGGDQPQHF,TGTGCCAGCAGTGAACAGGGAGGGGATCAGCCCCAGCATTTT
NA,once,TRBJ2-7,14,TRBV19,CASSIGSDTYEQYF,TGTGCCAGTAGTATAGGCAGTGACACCTACGAGCAGTACTTC
TRBD2,NA,TRBJ2-1,16,TRBV9,CASSATGTSGMNEQFF,TGTGCCAGCAGCGCCACCGGGACTAGCGGGATGAATGAGCAGTTCTTC
TRBD2,NA,TRBJ2-2,16,TRBV19,CASSITSGANTGELFF,TGTGCCAGTAGTATTACTAGCGGCGCGAACACCGGGGAGCTGTTTTTT
TRBD2,NA,TRBJ2-2,17,TRBV6-2/TRBV6-3,CASSPAGRASATGELFF,TGTGCCAGCAGCCCAGCGGGGAGGGCCTCGGCCACCGGGGAGCTGTTTTTT
TRBD1,NA,TRBJ1-1,14,TRBV2,CASSETRGLGEAFF,TGTGCCAGCAGTGAGACTAGGGGGCTGGGTGAAGCTTTCTTT